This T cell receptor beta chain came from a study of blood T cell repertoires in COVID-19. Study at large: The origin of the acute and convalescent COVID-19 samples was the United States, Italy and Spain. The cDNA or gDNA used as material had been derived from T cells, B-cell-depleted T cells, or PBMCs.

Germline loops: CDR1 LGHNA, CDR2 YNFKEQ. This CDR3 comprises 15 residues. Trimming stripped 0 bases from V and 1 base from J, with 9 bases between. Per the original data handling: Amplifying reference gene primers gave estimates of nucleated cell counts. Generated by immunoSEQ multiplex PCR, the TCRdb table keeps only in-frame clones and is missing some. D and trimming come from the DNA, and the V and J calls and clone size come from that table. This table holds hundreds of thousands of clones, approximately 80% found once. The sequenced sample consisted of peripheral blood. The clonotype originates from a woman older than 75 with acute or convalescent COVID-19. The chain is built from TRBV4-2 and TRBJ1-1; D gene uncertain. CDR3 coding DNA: TGTGCCAGCAGCCAAGAATCCGGGTCGAACACTGAAGCTTTCTTT. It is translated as CASSQESGSNTEAFF.